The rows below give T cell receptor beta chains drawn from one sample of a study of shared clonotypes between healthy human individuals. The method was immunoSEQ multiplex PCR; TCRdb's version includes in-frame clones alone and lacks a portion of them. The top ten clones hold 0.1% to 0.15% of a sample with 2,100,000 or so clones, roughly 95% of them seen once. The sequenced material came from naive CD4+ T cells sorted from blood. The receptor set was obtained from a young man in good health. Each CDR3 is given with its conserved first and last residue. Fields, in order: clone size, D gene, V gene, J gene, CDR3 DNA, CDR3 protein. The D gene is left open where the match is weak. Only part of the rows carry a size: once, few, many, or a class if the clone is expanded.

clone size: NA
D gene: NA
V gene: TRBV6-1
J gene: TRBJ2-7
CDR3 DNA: TGTGCCAGCAGTGAAGGCGCCCCCCCGGGGCGCGAGCAGTACTTC
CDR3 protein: CASSEGAPPGREQYF

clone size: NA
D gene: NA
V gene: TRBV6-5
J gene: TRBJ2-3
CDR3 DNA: TGTGCCAGCGGGGACTCCAACCTCTACACAGATACGCAGTATTTT
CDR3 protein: CASGDSNLYTDTQYF

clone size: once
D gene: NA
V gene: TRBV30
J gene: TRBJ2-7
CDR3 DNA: TGTGCCTGCCAGGGGACCTACGAGCAGTACTTC
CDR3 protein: CACQGTYEQYF

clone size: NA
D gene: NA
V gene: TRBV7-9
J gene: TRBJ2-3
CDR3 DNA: TGTGCCAGCAGCTTGGATATTAGCGGAGGCACAGATACGCAGTATTTT
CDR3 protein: CASSLDISGGTDTQYF

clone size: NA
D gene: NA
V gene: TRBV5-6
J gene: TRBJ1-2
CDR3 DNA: TGTGCCAGCAGCTTTTACGACAAGGCACACACCTTC
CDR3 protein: CASSFYDKAHTF

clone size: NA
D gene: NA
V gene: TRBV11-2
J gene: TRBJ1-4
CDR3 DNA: TGTGCCAGCAGCTCAACCCTAGGGGGAAATGAAAAACTGTTTTTT
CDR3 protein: CASSSTLGGNEKLFF

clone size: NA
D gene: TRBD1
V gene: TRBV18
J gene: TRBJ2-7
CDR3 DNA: TGTGCCAGCTCACCACTACAGGGGGATCCTTCCTACGAGCAGTACTTC
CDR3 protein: CASSPLQGDPSYEQYF

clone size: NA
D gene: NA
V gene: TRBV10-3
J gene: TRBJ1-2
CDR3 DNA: TGTGCCATCAGTGAGTCCGGGGGAGGATATGGCTACACCTTC
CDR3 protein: CAISESGGGYGYTF

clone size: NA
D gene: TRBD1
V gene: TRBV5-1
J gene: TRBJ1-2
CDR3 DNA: TGCGCCAGCAGCTCCACAGGGGCTTCCTATGGCTACACCTTC
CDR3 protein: CASSSTGASYGYTF

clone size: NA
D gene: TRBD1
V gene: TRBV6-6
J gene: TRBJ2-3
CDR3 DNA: TGTGCCAGCAGTCGAGGGACAGCTCACAGGGATACGCAGTATTTT
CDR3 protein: CASSRGTAHRDTQYF

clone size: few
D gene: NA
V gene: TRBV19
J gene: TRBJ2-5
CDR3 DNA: TGTGCCAGTAGTATAGCGGTACTAGCATGGGAGACCCAGTACTTC
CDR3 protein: CASSIAVLAWETQYF

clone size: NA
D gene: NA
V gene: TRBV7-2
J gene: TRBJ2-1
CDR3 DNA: TGTGCCAGCAGACCTAATAGCGCGGGACGCAATGAGCAGTTCTTC
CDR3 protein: CASRPNSAGRNEQFF

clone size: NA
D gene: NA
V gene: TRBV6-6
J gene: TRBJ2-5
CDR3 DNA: TGTGCCAGCCGGATAGGGGGAGGTGAGACCCAGTACTTC
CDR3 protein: CASRIGGGETQYF

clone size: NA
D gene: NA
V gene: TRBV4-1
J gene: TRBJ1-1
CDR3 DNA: TGCGCCAGCAGCCAAGGTGTAGGAGGGATCACTGAAGCTTTCTTT
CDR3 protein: CASSQGVGGITEAFF